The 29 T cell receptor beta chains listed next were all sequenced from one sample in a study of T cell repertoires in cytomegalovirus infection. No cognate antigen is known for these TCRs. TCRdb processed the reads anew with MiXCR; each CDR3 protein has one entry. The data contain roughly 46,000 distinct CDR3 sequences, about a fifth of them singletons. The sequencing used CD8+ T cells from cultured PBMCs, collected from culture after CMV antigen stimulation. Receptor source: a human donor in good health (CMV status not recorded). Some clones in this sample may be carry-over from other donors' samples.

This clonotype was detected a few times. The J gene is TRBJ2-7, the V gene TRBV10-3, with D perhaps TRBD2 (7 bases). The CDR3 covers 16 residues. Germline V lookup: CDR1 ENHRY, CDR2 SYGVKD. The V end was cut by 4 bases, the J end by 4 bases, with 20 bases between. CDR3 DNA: TGTGCCATCAGTGTCGGTGTTAGGGGGGGCTGGTACGAGCAGTACTTC. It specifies CAISVGVRGGWYEQYF.

The CDR3 region has the DNA TGTGCCAGCAGTTTAGGGGGGGCGGACACTGAAGCTTTCTTT. Residues: CASSLGGADTEAFF. The chain couples TRBV12-3 or TRBV12-4 to TRBJ1-1, with D perhaps TRBD1 (6 bases). The CDR3 consists of 14 residues. V was trimmed by 1 base and J by 3 bases, leaving 9 bases between them.

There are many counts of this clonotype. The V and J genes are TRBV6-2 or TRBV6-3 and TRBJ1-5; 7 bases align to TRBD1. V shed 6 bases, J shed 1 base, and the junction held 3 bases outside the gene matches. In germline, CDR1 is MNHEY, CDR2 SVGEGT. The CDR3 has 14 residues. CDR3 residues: CASRRQGSNQPQHF. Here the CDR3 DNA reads TGTGCCAGCAGACGACAGGGAAGCAATCAGCCCCAGCATTTT.

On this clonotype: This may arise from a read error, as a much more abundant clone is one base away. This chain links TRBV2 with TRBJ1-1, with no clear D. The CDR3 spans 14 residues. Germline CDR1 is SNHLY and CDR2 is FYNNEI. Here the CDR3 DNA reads TGTGGCAGCAAGGGTCCGCAGATGAACACTGAAGCTTTCTTT. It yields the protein CGSKGPQMNTEAFF.

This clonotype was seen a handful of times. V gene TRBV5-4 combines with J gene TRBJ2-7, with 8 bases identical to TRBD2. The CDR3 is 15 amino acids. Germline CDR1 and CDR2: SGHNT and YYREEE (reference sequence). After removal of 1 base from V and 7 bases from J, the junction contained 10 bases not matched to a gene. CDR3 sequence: CASSLPTAGVYEQYF. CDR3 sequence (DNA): TGTGCCAGCAGCTTGCCGACAGCGGGGGTGTATGAGCAGTACTTC.

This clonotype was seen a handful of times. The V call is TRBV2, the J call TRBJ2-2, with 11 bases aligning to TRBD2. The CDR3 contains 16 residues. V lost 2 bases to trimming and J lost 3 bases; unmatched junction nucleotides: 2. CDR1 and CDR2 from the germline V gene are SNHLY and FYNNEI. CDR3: CASSETLAGDTGELFF. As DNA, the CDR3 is TGTGCCAGCAGTGAAACACTAGCGGGAGACACCGGGGAGCTGTTTTTT.

CDR3 loop: CASSLLGQGGNQPQHF. In nucleotides, the CDR3 is TGTGCCAGCAGTTTACTGGGACAGGGTGGCAATCAGCCCCAGCATTTT. The chain employs TRBV27 and TRBJ1-5, with 9 bases fitting TRBD1. The CDR3 is 16 amino acids. V was clipped by 2 bases and J by 2 bases; unmatched bases: 4. The germline V gene has CDR1 MNHEY and CDR2 SMNVEV (reference sequence).

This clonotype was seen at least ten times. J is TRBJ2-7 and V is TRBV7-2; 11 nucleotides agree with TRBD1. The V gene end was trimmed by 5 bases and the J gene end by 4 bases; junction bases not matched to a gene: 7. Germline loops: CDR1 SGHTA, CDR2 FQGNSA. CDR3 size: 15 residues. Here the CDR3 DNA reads TGTGCCAGCAGCCTTGGGACAGGGGGTAGATACGAGCAGTACTTC. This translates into CASSLGTGGRYEQYF. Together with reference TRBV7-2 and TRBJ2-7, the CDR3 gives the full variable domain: GAGVSQSPSNKVTEKGKDVELRCDPISGHTALYWYRQSLGQGLEFLIYFQGNSAPDKSGLPSDRFSAERTGGSVSTLTIQRTQQEDSAVYLCASSLGTGGRYEQYFGPGTRLTVT.

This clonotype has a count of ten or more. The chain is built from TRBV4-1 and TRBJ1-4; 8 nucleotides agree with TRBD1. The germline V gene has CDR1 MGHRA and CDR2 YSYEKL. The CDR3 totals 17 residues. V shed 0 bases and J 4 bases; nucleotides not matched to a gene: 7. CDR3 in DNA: TGCGCCAGCAGCCAAGAAGCTCGGGGACAGGTTAATGAAAAACTGTTTTTT. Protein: CASSQEARGQVNEKLFF.

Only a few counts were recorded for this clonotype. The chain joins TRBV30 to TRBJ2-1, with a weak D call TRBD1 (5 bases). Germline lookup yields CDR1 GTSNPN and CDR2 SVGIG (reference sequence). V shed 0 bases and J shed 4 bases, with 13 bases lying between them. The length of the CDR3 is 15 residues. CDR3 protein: CAWSVRQGGYNEQFF. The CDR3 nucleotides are TGTGCCTGGAGTGTACGGCAGGGTGGGTACAATGAGCAGTTCTTC.

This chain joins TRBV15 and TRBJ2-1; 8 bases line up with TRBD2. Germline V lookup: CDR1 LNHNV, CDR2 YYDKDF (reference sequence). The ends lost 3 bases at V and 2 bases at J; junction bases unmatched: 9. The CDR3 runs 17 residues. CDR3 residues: CATSSHPREGPYNEQFF. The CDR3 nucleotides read TGTGCCACCAGCAGCCACCCCCGGGAGGGGCCCTACAATGAGCAGTTCTTC.

The DNA for the CDR3 is TGTGCCAGCAGTTACTCGATTAGCGCGGGGGGGGAGACCCAGTACTTC. Protein product: CASSYSISAGGETQYF. The chain has TRBV6-5 and TRBJ2-5; 9 nucleotides align to TRBD2. This CDR3 region has 16 residues. CDR1 and CDR2 (germline): MNHEY, SVGAGI. V was clipped by 0 bases and J by 5 bases; unmatched bases: 7.

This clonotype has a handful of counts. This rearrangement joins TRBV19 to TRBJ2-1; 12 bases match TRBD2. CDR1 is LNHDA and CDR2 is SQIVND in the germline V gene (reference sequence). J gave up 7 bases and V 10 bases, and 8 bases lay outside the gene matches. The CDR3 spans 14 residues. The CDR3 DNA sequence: TGTGCCACCTCGTCTAGCGGGGGGGCGAATGAGCAGTTCTTC. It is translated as CATSSSGGANEQFF.

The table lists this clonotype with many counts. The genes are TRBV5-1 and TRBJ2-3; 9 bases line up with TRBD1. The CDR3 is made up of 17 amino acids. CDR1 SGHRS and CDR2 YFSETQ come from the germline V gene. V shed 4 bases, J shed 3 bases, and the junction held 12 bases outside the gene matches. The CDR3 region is CASSLSGTGLVTDTQYF. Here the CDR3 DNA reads TGCGCCAGCAGCCTTTCCGGGACAGGGTTGGTGACAGATACGCAGTATTTT.

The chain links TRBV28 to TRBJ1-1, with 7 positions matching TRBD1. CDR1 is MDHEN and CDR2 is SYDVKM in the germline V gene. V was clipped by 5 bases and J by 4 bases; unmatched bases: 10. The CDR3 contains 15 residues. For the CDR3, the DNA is TGTGCCAGCAGTCCCCCCACAGGGGAAGGCACTGAAGCTTTCTTT. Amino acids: CASSPPTGEGTEAFF.

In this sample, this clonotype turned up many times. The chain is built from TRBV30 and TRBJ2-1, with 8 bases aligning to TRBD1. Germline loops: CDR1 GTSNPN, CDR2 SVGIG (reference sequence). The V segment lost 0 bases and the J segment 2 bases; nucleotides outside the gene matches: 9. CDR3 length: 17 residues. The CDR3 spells CAWSVSLRDRTYNEQFF. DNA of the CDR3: TGTGCCTGGAGTGTATCTCTGAGGGACAGGACCTACAATGAGCAGTTCTTC.

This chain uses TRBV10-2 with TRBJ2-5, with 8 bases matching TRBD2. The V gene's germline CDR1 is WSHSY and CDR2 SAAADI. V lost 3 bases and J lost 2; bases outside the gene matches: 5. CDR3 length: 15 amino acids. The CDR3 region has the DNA TGCGCCAGCAGTGACGGGAGGGGATTTCAAGAGACCCAGTACTTC. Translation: CASSDGRGFQETQYF.

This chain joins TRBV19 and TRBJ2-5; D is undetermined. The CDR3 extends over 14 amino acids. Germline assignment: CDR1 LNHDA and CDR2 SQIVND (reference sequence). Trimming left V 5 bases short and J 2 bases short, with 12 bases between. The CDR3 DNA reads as TGTGCCAGTAGTTGGGATCTTTGGCAAGAGACCCAGTACTTC. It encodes CASSWDLWQETQYF.

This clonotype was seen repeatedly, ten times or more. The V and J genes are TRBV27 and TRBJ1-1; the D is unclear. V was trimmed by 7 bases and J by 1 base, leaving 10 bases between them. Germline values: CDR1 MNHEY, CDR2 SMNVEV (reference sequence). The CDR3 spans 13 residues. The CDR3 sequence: CASMRGRNTEAFF. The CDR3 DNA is TGTGCCAGCATGCGAGGCAGGAACACTGAAGCTTTCTTT.

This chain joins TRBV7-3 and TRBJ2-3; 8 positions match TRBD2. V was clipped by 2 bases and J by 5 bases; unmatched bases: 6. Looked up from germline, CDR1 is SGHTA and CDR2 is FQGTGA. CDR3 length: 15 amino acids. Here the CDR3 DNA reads TGTGCCAGCAGCTTAGCGGGGGGCTCGGGAGATACGCAGTATTTT. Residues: CASSLAGGSGDTQYF.

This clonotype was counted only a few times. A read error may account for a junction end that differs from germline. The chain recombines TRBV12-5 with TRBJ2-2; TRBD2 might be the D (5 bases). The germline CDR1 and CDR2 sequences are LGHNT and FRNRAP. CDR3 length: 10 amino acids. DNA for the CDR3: TGCGGGATACCGGCCGGGGAGCTGTTTTTT. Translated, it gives CGIPAGELFF.

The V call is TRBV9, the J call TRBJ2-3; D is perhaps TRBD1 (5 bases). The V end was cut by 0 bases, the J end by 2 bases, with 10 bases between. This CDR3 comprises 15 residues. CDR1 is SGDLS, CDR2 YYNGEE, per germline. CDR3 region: CASSVGTGSTDTQYF. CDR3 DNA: TGTGCCAGCAGCGTAGGCACAGGTTCCACAGATACGCAGTATTTT.

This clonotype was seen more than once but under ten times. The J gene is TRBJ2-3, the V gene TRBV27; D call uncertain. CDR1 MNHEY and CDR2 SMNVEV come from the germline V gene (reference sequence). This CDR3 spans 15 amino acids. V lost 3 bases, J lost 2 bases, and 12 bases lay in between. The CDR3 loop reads CASSFYGENTDTQYF. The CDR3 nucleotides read TGTGCCAGCAGTTTTTATGGCGAAAACACAGATACGCAGTATTTT.

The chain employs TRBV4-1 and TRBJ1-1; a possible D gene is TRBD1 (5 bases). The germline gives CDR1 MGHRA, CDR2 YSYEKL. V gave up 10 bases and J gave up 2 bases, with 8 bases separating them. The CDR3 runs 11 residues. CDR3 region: CANRFNTEAFF. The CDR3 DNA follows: TGCGCCAACAGGTTCAACACTGAAGCTTTCTTT.

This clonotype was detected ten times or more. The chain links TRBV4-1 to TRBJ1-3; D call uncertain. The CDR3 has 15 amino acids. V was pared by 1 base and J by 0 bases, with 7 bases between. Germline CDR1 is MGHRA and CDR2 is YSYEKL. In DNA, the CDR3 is TGCGCCAGCAGCCAAGGGACTTTCTCTGGAAACACCATATATTTT. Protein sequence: CASSQGTFSGNTIYF.

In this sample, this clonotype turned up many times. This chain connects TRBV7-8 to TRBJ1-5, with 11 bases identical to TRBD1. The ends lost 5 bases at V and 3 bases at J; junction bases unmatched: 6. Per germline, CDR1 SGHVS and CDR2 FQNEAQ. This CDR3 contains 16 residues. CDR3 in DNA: TGTGCCAGCAGCCTACGGACAGGGGGCCCCAATCAGCCCCAGCATTTT. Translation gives CASSLRTGGPNQPQHF.

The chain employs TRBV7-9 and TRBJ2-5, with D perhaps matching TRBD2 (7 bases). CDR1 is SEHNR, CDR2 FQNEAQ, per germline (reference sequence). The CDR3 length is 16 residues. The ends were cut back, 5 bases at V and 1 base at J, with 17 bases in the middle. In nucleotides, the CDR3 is TGTGCCAGCAGCGGAAAGGTGGGGGGGCCCCAAGAGACCCAGTACTTC. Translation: CASSGKVGGPQETQYF.

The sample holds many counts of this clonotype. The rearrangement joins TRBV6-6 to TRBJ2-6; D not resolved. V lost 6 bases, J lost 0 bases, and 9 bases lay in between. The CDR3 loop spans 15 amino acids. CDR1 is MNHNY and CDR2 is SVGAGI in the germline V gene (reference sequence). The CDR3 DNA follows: TGTGCCAGCAGGGCCCTTAGCTCTGGGGCCAACGTCCTGACTTTC. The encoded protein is CASRALSSGANVLTF.

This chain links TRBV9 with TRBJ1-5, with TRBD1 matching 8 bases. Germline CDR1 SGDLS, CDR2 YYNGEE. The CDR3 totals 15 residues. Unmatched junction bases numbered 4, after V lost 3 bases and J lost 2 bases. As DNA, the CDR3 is TGTGCCAGCAGCGCTGGACAGGGAGGCAATCAGCCCCAGCATTTT. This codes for CASSAGQGGNQPQHF.